Listed here is a single TCR beta chain. CDR1 and CDR2 from the germline V gene are DFQATT and SNEGSKA (reference sequence). The V segment lost 3 bases and the J segment 6 bases; nucleotides outside the gene matches: 5. The CDR3 has 13 residues. These data are taken from a study of blood T cell repertoires in COVID-19. The wider study: Some COVID-19 samples were acute and others convalescent; all came from the United States, Italy and Spain.

Assay: immunoSEQ multiplex PCR; the TCRdb copy retains only in-frame clones and omits some. Of some 30,000 clones listed, 75% to 90% are singletons. The sample was peripheral blood. The origin of this receptor is an elderly woman with COVID-19, enrolled during active disease. The V gene is TRBV20-1, the J gene TRBJ1-2, with TRBD1 matching 9 bases. The CDR3 DNA follows: TGCAGTGCTAGTCGGACAGGGGAAAATGGCTACACCTTC. Protein sequence: CSASRTGENGYTF.